This T cell receptor beta chain was found in a study of blood T cell repertoires in COVID-19. The V end lost 2 bases, the J end lost 7 bases, and 12 bases lay between the germline ends. This CDR3 comprises 15 residues. In germline, CDR1 is MNHEY, CDR2 SVGAGI. Profiled with immunoSEQ multiplex PCR; TCRdb holds only in-frame clones, not every one. The data show hundreds of thousands of clones, approximately 90% seen once. Two negative PCRs, clearance, or symptom resolution were required of recovered Cohort 3 donors. The clonotype comes from a woman aged 40 to 49 who had recovered from COVID-19. The sequenced material came from PBMCs or T cells enriched from blood (not recorded which). The chain joins TRBV6-5 to TRBJ1-6, with D possibly being TRBD1 (6 bases). CDR3 amino acids: CASSYEQGWNSPLHF. The CDR3 region has the DNA TGTGCCAGCAGTTACGAACAGGGTTGGAATTCACCCCTCCACTTT.